The sequence of this TCR beta chain was determined in a study of T cell repertoires in cytomegalovirus infection. Background on the study: The public TCR beta signatures pointed to both CMV infection and matching HLA type.

Regarding the study as a whole: The ex vivo response was dominated by HLA-C-restricted CMV-specific TCR beta clonotypes.

From the reads, TCRdb called clonotypes with MiXCR, one entry per CDR3 protein. This sample has roughly 200,000 distinct CDR3 sequences; 7.5% to 10% occur once, and the top ten carry about 4.2%. Germline values: CDR1 MNHEY, CDR2 SVGEGT. V dropped 4 bases and J dropped 3 bases, with 19 bases sitting between them. CDR3 length equals 16 residues. Only a few counts were recorded for this clonotype. Its antigen is currently unknown. The rearrangement uses TRBV6-2 or TRBV6-3 and TRBJ2-7, with D hard to call. The clonotype was recovered from a human donor in good health (CMV status not recorded). Some clones in this sample may be carry-over from other donors' samples. Sequencing input: PBMCs. The CDR3 DNA follows: TGTGCCAGCAGTTCGAGAGTAGTCGGGCCCAACTACGAGCAGTACTTC. Translating gives CASSSRVVGPNYEQYF.